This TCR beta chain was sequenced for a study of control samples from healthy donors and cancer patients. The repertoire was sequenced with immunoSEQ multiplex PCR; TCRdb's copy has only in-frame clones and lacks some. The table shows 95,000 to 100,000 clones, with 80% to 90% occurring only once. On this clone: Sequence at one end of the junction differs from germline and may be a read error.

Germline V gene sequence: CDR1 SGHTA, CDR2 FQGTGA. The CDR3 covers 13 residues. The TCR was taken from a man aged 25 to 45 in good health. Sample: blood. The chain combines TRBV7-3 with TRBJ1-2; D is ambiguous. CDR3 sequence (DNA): TGTGCCAGCAGCCTAACCTTGACCTATGGCTACACCTTC. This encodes CASSLTLTYGYTF.